These T cell receptor beta chains were read from a single sample in a study of T cell repertoires in cytomegalovirus infection. No antigen has been identified for these receptors. TCRdb independently ran MiXCR on the reads; one entry per CDR3 protein. The table has 900,000 to 950,000 distinct CDR3 sequences, approximately 32% seen once. The sequences come from cultured CD8+ T cells from PBMCs, collected from culture after CMV antigen stimulation. These receptors all stem from a human donor in good health (CMV status not recorded). Some clones in this sample may be carry-over from other donors' samples. The CDR3 runs from the conserved cysteine through the conserved F or W. Each record gives: clone size, D gene, V gene, J gene, CDR3 DNA, CDR3 protein. D genes are given only for firm matches. A row's size may be missing; if present it is once, few, many or a size class.

abundance: few
d_gene: NA
v_gene: TRBV7-9
j_gene: TRBJ2-1
CDR3nt: TGTGCCAGCAGCTTCCGACAGACCTTCAGCTACAATGAGCAGTTCTTC
CDR3aa: CASSFRQTFSYNEQFF

abundance: NA
d_gene: TRBD1
v_gene: TRBV7-9
j_gene: TRBJ1-2
CDR3nt: TGTGCCAGCAGCTCCCTCCTGGCGAGGGGGCGGGTCAGCTATGGCTACACCTTC
CDR3aa: CASSSLLARGRVSYGYTF

abundance: NA
d_gene: NA
v_gene: TRBV29-1
j_gene: TRBJ1-2
CDR3nt: TGCAGCGTTGATATAGGCTATGGCTACACCTTC
CDR3aa: CSVDIGYGYTF

abundance: NA
d_gene: TRBD2
v_gene: TRBV6-2/TRBV6-3
j_gene: TRBJ2-1
CDR3nt: TGTGCCAGCAGTTACTCGGTAACGGGGGGGACTTACAATGAGCAGTTCTTC
CDR3aa: CASSYSVTGGTYNEQFF

abundance: NA
d_gene: NA
v_gene: TRBV27
j_gene: TRBJ1-2
CDR3nt: TGTGCCAGCAGTCCGTACATGGGGTATGGCTACACCTTC
CDR3aa: CASSPYMGYGYTF

abundance: few
d_gene: TRBD2
v_gene: TRBV12-3/TRBV12-4
j_gene: TRBJ2-5
CDR3nt: TGTGCCAGCAGTTCGGTACTAGCGGGTGACCAAGAGACCCAGTACTTC
CDR3aa: CASSSVLAGDQETQYF

abundance: NA
d_gene: NA
v_gene: TRBV5-4
j_gene: TRBJ2-3
CDR3nt: TGTGCCAGCAGCTTGGCCTTTGCGGGGCGACGCACAGATACGCAGTATTTT
CDR3aa: CASSLAFAGRRTDTQYF

abundance: NA
d_gene: NA
v_gene: TRBV12-3/TRBV12-4
j_gene: TRBJ2-1
CDR3nt: TGTGCCAGCAGCTCTCAGGGTGAGCAGTTCTTC
CDR3aa: CASSSQGEQFF

abundance: NA
d_gene: NA
v_gene: TRBV2
j_gene: TRBJ2-4
CDR3nt: TGTGCCAGCAGTGAGTCGAGGGGACCCAAAAACATTCAGTACTTC
CDR3aa: CASSESRGPKNIQYF

abundance: NA
d_gene: NA
v_gene: TRBV29-1
j_gene: TRBJ2-2
CDR3nt: TGCAGCGTCGACTGGGGTAGGGACACCGGGGAGCTGTTTTTT
CDR3aa: CSVDWGRDTGELFF

abundance: few
d_gene: NA
v_gene: TRBV28
j_gene: TRBJ2-6
CDR3nt: TGTGCCAGCACTTCCCGCAGGGGGGGGGGCTCTGGGGCCAACGTCCTGACTTTC
CDR3aa: CASTSRRGGGSGANVLTF

abundance: few
d_gene: TRBD1
v_gene: TRBV27
j_gene: TRBJ1-4
CDR3nt: TGTGCCAGCCTCGGAGCTGGACAGGTCTTATATTTT
CDR3aa: CASLGAGQVLYF

abundance: few
d_gene: NA
v_gene: TRBV2
j_gene: TRBJ2-4
CDR3nt: TGTGCAGCCCGTGGAGGAAACATTCAGTACTTC
CDR3aa: CAARGGNIQYF

abundance: few
d_gene: NA
v_gene: TRBV4-2
j_gene: TRBJ1-1
CDR3nt: TGTGCCAGCAGCCCCTTTGGCGGGGCTAACACTGAAGCTTTCTTT
CDR3aa: CASSPFGGANTEAFF